This entry describes one TCR beta chain. Antigen unknown. The entry originates in a study of cytomegalovirus exposure and HLA in healthy donors. Across the study: The 120 validation repertoires used the same platform as the approximately 700 first-cohort repertoires (as reported by a later analysis). General study findings and limits: Subsequent analysis revealed that first-cohort TCR clusters tended to co-occur in the 130 or so validation repertoires. Researchers counted some 150 TCR beta chains as cytomegalovirus-associated.

TCRdb's table, derived via immunoSEQ multiplex PCR, lists solely in-frame clones and lacks some. The table records under 75,000 clones, 85% to 95% of them present only once. CDR3 length: 15 amino acids. Germline loops: CDR1 MNHNY, CDR2 SVGAGI (reference sequence). J lost 0 bases, V lost 0 bases, and 0 bases had no gene match. This TCR derives from a woman aged 18-30 years in good health and CMV-seropositive. This chain uses TRBV6-6 with TRBJ2-5, with 8 bases fitting TRBD1. Sequencing input: PBMCs. The CDR3 nucleotides are TGTGCCAGCAGTTACTCGACAGGGGACCAAGAGACCCAGTACTTC. This codes for CASSYSTGDQETQYF.